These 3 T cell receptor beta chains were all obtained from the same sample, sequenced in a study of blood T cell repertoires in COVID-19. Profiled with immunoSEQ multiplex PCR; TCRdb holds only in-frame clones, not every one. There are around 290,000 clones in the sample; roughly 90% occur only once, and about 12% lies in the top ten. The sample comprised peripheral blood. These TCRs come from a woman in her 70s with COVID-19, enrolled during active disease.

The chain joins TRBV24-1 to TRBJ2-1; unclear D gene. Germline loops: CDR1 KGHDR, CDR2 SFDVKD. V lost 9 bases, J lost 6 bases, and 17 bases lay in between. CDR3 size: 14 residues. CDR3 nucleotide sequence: TGTGCCACCCCCCCAGGTACCCTTCTCAATGAGCAGTTCTTC. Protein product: CATPPGTLLNEQFF.

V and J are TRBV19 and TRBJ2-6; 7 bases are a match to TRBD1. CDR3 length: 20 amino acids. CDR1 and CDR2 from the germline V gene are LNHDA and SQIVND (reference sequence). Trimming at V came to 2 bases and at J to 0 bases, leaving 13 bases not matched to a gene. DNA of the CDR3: TGTGCCAGTAGTATATCCGGGACAGATTATTTTAGCTCTGGGGCCAACGTCCTGACTTTC. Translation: CASSISGTDYFSSGANVLTF.

CDR3 sequence (DNA): TGTGCCACCCAAGCGGTGGGTAGCAATCAGCCCCAGCATTTT. This codes for CATQAVGSNQPQHF. The chain recombines TRBV24-1 with TRBJ1-5; D is ambiguous. CDR1 KGHDR and CDR2 SFDVKD come from the germline V gene. Trimming took off 9 bases at V and 0 bases at J, with 11 bases between the two ends. This CDR3 is 14 amino acids long.